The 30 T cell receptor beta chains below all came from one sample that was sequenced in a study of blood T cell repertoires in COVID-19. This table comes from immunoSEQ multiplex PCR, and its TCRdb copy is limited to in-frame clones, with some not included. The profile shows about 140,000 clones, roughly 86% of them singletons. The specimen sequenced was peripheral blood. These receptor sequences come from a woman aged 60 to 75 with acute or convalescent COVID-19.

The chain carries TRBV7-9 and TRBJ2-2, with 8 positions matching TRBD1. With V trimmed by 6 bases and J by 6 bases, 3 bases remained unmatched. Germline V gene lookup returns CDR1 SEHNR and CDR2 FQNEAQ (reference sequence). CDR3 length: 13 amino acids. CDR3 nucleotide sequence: TGTGCCAGCAGTCTACAGGGGGCCGGGGAGCTGTTTTTT. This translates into CASSLQGAGELFF.

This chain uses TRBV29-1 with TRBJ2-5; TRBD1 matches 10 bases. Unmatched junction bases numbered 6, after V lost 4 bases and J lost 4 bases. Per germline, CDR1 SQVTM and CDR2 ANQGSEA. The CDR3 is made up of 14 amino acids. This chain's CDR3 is CSVGQGAIGETQYF. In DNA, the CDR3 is TGCAGCGTTGGACAGGGGGCCATAGGAGAGACCCAGTACTTC.

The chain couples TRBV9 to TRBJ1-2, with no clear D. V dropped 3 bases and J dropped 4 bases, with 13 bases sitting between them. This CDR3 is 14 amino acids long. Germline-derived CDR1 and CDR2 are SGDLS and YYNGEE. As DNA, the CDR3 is TGTGCCAGCAGCGGAGGTCTAGTGCTCTATGGCTACACCTTC. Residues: CASSGGLVLYGYTF.

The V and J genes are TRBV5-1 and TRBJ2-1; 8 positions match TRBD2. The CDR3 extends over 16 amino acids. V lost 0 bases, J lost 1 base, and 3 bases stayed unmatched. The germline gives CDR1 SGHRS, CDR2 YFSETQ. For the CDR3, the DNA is TGCGCCAGCAGCTTGGTGGCGGGGGGTTCCTACAATGAGCAGTTCTTC. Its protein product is CASSLVAGGSYNEQFF.

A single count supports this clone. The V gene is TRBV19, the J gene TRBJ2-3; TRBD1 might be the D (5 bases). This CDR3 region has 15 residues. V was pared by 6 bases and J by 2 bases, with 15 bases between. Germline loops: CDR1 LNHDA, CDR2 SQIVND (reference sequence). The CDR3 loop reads CASRTGDGPTDTQYF. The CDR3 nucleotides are TGTGCCAGTAGAACAGGCGACGGGCCCACAGATACGCAGTATTTT.

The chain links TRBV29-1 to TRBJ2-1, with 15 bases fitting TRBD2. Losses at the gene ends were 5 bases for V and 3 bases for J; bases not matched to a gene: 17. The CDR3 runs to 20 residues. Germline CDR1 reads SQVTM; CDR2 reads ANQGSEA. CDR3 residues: CSVTPPGLAGGLLNYNEQFF. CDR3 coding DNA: TGCAGCGTTACCCCCCCGGGACTAGCGGGGGGCCTTTTAAACTACAATGAGCAGTTCTTC.

CDR3 DNA: TGTGCCAGCAGCTTGGGCGGCAGGAGCGGCACTGAAGCTTTCTTT. It encodes CASSLGGRSGTEAFF. This chain connects TRBV5-4 to TRBJ1-1; D is uncertain. The germline V and J ends were trimmed by 0 bases and 4 bases, with 13 bases remaining between them. Germline V gives CDR1 SGHNT, CDR2 YYREEE (reference sequence). CDR3 length: 15 residues.

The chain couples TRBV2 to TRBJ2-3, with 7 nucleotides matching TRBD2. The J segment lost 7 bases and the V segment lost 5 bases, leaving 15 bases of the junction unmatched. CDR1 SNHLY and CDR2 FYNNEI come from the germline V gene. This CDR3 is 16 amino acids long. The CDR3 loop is CASSFSKRGPTNTQYF. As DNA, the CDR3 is TGTGCCAGCAGTTTCAGTAAGCGGGGACCCACCAATACGCAGTATTTT.

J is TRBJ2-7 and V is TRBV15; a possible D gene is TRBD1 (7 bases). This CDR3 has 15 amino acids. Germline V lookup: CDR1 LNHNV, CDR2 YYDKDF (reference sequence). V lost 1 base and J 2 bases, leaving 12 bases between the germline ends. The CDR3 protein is CATSRGAGGTYEQYF. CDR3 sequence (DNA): TGTGCCACCAGCAGAGGGGCAGGGGGGACCTACGAGCAGTACTTC.

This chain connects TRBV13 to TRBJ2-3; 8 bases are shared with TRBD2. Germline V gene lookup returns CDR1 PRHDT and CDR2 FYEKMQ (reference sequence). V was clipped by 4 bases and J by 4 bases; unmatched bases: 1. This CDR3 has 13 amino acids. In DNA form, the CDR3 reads TGTGCCAGCAGCTCGCGGGGGGCAGATACGCAGTATTTT. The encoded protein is CASSSRGADTQYF. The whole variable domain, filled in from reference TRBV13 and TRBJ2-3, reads AAGVIQSPRHLIKEKRETATLKCYPIPRHDTVYWYQQGPGQDPQFLISFYEKMQSDKGSIPDRFSAQQFSDYHSELNMSSLELGDSALYFCASSSRGADTQYFGPGTRLTVL.

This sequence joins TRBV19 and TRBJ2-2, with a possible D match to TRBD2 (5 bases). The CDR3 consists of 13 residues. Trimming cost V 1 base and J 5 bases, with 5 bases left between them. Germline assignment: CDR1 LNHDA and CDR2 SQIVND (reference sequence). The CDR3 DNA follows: TGTGCCAGTAGTATAGGAGGGACCGGGGAGCTGTTTTTT. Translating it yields CASSIGGTGELFF.

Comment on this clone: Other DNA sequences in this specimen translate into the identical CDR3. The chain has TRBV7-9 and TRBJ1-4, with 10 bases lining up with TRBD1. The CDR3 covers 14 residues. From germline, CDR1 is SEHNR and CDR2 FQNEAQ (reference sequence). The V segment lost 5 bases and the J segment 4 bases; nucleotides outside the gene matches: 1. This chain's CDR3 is CASSRTGGNEKLFF. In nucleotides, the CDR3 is TGTGCCAGCAGCCGGACAGGGGGTAATGAAAAACTGTTTTTT.

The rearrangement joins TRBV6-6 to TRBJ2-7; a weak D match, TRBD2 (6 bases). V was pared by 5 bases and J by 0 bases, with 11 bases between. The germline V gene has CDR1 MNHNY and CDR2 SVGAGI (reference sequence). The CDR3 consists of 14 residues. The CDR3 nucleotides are TGTGCCAGCAGTCCCAGACTAGACTCCTACGAGCAGTACTTC. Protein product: CASSPRLDSYEQYF.

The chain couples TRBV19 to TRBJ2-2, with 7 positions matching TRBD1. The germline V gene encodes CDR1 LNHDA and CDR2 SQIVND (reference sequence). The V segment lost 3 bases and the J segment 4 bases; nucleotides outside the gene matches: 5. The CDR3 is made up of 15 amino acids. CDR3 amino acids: CASSIDRAGTGELFF. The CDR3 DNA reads TGTGCCAGTAGTATCGACAGGGCCGGCACCGGGGAGCTGTTTTTT. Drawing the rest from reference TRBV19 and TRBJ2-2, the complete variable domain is DGGITQSPKYLFRKEGQNVTLSCEQNLNHDAMYWYRQDPGQGLRLIYYSQIVNDFQKGDIAEGYSVSREKKESFPLTVTSAQKNPTAFYLCASSIDRAGTGELFFGEGSRLTVL.

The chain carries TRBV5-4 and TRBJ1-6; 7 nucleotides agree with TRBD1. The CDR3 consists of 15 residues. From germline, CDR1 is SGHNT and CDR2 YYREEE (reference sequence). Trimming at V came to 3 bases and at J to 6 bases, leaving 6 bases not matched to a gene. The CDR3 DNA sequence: TGTGCCAGCAGCTCGACCGGGACAGCTAATTCACCCCTCCACTTT. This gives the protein CASSSTGTANSPLHF.

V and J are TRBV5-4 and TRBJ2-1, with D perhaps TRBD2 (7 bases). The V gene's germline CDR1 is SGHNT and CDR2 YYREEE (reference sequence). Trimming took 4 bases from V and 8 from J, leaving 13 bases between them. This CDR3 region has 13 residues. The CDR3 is CASSRGGQYEQFF. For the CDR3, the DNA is TGTGCCAGCAGCAGGGGGGGCCAGTATGAGCAGTTCTTC.

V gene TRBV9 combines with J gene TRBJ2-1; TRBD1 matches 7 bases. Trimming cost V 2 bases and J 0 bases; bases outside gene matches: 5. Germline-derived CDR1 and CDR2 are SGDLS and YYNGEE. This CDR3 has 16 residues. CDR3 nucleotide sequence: TGTGCCAGCAGCGTTGGGACAGCAAGCTCCTACAATGAGCAGTTCTTC. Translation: CASSVGTASSYNEQFF.

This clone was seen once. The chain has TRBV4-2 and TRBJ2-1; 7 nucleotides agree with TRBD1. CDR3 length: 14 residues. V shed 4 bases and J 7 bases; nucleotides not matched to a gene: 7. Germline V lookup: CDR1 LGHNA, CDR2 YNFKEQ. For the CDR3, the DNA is TGTGCCAGCAGCCCCGAGACAGGGCCTAATGAGCAGTTCTTC. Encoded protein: CASSPETGPNEQFF.

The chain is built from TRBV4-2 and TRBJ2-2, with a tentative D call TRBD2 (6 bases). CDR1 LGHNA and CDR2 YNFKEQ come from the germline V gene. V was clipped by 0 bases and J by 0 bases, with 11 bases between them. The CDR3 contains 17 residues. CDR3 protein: CASSQDIAASNTGELFF. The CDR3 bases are TGTGCCAGCAGCCAAGACATAGCGGCTTCGAACACCGGGGAGCTGTTTTTT.

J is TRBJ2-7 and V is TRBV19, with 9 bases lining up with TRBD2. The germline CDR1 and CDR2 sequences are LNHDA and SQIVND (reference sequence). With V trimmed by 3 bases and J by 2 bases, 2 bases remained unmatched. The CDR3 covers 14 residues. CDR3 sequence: CASSISGGTYEQYF. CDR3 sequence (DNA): TGTGCCAGTAGTATTAGCGGGGGAACCTACGAGCAGTACTTC. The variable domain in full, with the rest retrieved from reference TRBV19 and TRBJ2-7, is DGGITQSPKYLFRKEGQNVTLSCEQNLNHDAMYWYRQDPGQGLRLIYYSQIVNDFQKGDIAEGYSVSREKKESFPLTVTSAQKNPTAFYLCASSISGGTYEQYFGPGTRLTVT.

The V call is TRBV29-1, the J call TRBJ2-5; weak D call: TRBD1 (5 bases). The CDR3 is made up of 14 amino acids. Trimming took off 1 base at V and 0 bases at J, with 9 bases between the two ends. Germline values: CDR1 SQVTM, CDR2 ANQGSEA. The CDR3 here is CSVEGSGHQETQYF. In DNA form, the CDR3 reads TGCAGCGTTGAAGGGTCAGGGCACCAAGAGACCCAGTACTTC.

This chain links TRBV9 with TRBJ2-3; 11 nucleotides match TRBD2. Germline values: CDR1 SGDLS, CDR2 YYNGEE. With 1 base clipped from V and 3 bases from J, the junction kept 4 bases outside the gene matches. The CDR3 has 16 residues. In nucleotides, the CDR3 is TGTGCCAGCAGCGTATGGCCTAGCGGGGGGACAGATACGCAGTATTTT. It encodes CASSVWPSGGTDTQYF.

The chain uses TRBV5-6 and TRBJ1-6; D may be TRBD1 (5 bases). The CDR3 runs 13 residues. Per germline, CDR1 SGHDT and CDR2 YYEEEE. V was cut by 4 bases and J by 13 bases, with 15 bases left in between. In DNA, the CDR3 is TGTGCCAGCAGCAAGCTGGGGGGTCCCCCCCTCCACTTT. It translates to CASSKLGGPPLHF. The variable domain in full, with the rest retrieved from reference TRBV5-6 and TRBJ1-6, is DAGVTQSPTHLIKTRGQQVTLRCSPKSGHDTVSWYQQALGQGPQFIFQYYEEEERQRGNFPDRFSGHQFPNYSSELNVNALLLGDSALYLCASSKLGGPPLHFGNGTRLTVT.

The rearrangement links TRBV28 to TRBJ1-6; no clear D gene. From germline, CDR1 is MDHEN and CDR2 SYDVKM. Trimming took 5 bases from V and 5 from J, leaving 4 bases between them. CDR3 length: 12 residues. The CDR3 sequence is CASSRDNSPLHF. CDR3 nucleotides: TGTGCCAGCAGTCGTGATAATTCACCCCTCCACTTT.

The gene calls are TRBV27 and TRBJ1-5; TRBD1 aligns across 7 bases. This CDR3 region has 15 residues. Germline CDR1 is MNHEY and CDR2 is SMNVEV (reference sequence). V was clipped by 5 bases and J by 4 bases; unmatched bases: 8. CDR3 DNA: TGTGCCAGCAGTCTCTCGGGACAGCCGAATCAGCCCCAGCATTTT. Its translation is CASSLSGQPNQPQHF.

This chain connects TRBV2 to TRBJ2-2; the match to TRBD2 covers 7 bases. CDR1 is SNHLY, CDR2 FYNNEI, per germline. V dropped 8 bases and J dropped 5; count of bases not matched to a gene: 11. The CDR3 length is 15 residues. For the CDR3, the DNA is TGTGCCAGCGATATTGGCGGGGGACGGACCGGGGAGCTGTTTTTT. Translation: CASDIGGGRTGELFF.

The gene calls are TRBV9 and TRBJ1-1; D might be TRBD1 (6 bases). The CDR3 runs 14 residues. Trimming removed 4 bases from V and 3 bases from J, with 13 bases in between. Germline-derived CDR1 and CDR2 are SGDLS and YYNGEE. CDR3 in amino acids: CASSPRGGYTEAFF. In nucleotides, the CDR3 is TGTGCCAGCAGCCCAAGGGGGGGCTACACTGAAGCTTTCTTT.

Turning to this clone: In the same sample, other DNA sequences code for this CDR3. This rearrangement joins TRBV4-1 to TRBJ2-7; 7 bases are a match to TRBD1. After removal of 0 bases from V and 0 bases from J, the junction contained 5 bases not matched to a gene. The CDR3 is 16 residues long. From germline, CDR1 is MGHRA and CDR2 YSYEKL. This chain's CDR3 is CASSQDPAGGSYEQYF. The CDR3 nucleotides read TGCGCCAGCAGCCAAGATCCGGCAGGGGGCTCCTACGAGCAGTACTTC.

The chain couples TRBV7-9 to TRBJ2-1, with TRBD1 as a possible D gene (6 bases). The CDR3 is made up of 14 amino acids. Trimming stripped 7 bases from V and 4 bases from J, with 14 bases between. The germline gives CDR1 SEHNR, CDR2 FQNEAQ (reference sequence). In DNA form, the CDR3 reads TGTGCCAGCATCCGGGACACGGCTTACAATGAGCAGTTCTTC. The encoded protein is CASIRDTAYNEQFF.

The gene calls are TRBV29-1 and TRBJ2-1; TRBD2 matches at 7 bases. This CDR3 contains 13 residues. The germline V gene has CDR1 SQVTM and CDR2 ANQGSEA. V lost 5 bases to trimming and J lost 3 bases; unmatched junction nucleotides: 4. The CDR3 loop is CSVRGRGYNEQFF. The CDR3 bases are TGCAGCGTTCGGGGGAGGGGCTACAATGAGCAGTTCTTC.